This entry lists 18 T cell receptor beta chains sequenced from one sample in a study of cytomegalovirus exposure and HLA in healthy donors. The table came from immunoSEQ multiplex PCR; TCRdb's copy has only in-frame clones and leaves some out. The sample lists over 250,000 clones, around 85% occurring once. The sample was PBMCs. These receptors were collected from a woman aged 18-29 years in good health and CMV-seronegative.

The gene calls are TRBV9 and TRBJ1-1, with TRBD1 matching 7 bases. The CDR3 runs to 16 residues. V shed 4 bases, J shed 1 base, and the junction held 10 bases outside the gene matches. Germline V lookup: CDR1 SGDLS, CDR2 YYNGEE. CDR3 nucleotides: TGTGCCAGCAGCCAACGTGCTGGGACAGCGAACACTGAAGCTTTCTTT. It specifies CASSQRAGTANTEAFF.

The V gene is TRBV7-2, the J gene TRBJ2-1; 7 positions match TRBD2. The V gene end was trimmed by 1 base and the J gene end by 8 bases; junction bases not matched to a gene: 2. There are 13 residues in the CDR3. CDR1 is SGHTA and CDR2 is FQGNSA in the germline V gene. The CDR3 reads CASSLVGGDEQFF. CDR3 coding DNA: TGTGCCAGCAGCTTAGTGGGGGGGGATGAGCAGTTCTTC.

The CDR3 region is CASRIAGESTDTQYF. CDR3 coding DNA: TGTGCCAGCAGAATAGCGGGAGAAAGCACAGATACGCAGTATTTT. This chain connects TRBV6-5 to TRBJ2-3; 9 nucleotides line up with TRBD2. Germline CDR1 MNHEY, CDR2 SVGAGI. Losses at the gene ends were 6 bases for V and 0 bases for J; bases not matched to a gene: 4. The CDR3 runs 15 residues.

The rearrangement links TRBV29-1 to TRBJ2-7; D is possibly TRBD2 (7 bases). The CDR3 totals 13 residues. Germline V gives CDR1 SQVTM, CDR2 ANQGSEA. The V end lost 4 bases, the J end lost 2 bases, and 12 bases lay between the germline ends. The CDR3 protein is CSVGRGPTYEQYF. CDR3 coding DNA: TGCAGCGTTGGGCGGGGGCCCACCTACGAGCAGTACTTC.

The V and J genes are TRBV6-1 and TRBJ2-1; TRBD1 is a possible D gene (7 bases). V was shortened by 7 bases and J by 6 bases, with 19 bases between the two germline ends. This CDR3 is built from 15 residues. Germline V CDR1 and CDR2: MNHNS, SASEGT. The CDR3 protein is CASKSGTAGGNEQFF. The DNA for the CDR3 is TGTGCCAGCAAGAGTGGGACAGCCGGGGGCAATGAGCAGTTCTTC.

This clone has just one count. The chain uses TRBV2 and TRBJ2-5; D call uncertain. The CDR3 loop spans 14 amino acids. Trimming pared 7 bases from V and 1 base from J, leaving 13 bases between. Germline CDR1 SNHLY, CDR2 FYNNEI. The CDR3 spells CASTLLISQETQYF. The DNA of the CDR3 is TGTGCCAGCACCCTATTAATCTCCCAAGAGACCCAGTACTTC.

This clone was recorded only once. This chain connects TRBV27 to TRBJ1-1; possible D gene TRBD1, 6 bases. The V gene lost 5 bases and the J gene lost 0 bases, with 16 bases spanning the gap. Germline V lookup: CDR1 MNHEY, CDR2 SMNVEV (reference sequence). This CDR3 contains 16 residues. DNA for the CDR3: TGTGCCAGCAGTCCAACAGGGTACGGAATGAACACTGAAGCTTTCTTT. Translating it yields CASSPTGYGMNTEAFF.

The count of this clone is one. The chain is built from TRBV29-1 and TRBJ1-1; TRBD1 might be the D (6 bases). The CDR3 spans 13 residues. The V end lost 2 bases, the J end lost 6 bases, and 13 bases lay between the germline ends. The germline CDR1 and CDR2 sequences are SQVTM and ANQGSEA. CDR3 DNA sequence: TGCAGCGTTGAAAAGAGTGGACAGTCTGAAGCTTTCTTT. Translating it yields CSVEKSGQSEAFF.

CDR3 in amino acids: CAWSVLRTSGSPSYNEQFF. DNA of the CDR3: TGTGCCTGGAGTGTACTAAGGACTAGCGGGAGTCCATCCTACAATGAGCAGTTCTTC. J is TRBJ2-1 and V is TRBV30; TRBD2 matches at 13 bases. The CDR3 is made up of 19 amino acids. The germline gives CDR1 GTSNPN, CDR2 SVGIG (reference sequence). Germline trimming cut 0 bases from V and 1 base from J; bases unmatched to any gene: 9.

This clone was recorded only once. The V and J genes are TRBV4-1 and TRBJ2-7, with D possibly being TRBD2 (5 bases). The V end was cut by 0 bases, the J end by 2 bases, with 14 bases between. CDR1 and CDR2 from the germline V gene are MGHRA and YSYEKL. The CDR3 totals 16 residues. For the CDR3, the DNA is TGCGCCAGCAGCCAAGAGTACCAGGACTTCACCTACGAGCAGTACTTC. As protein: CASSQEYQDFTYEQYF.

The V gene is TRBV11-3, the J gene TRBJ1-6; TRBD1 might be the D (5 bases). The germline V gene has CDR1 SGHNT and CDR2 YENEEA. Deletions cut 1 base from V and 7 bases from J, with 11 bases between. The CDR3 length is 15 residues. CDR3 DNA sequence: TGTGCCAGCAGCTTAGCTTCAGGGTTGAATTCACCCCTCCACTTT. It is translated as CASSLASGLNSPLHF.

The chain uses TRBV4-1 and TRBJ2-2; 16 bases agree with TRBD2. The CDR3 is 20 residues long. CDR1 and CDR2 from the germline V gene are MGHRA and YSYEKL. The ends lost 4 bases at V and 5 bases at J; junction bases unmatched: 13. The CDR3 protein is CASSRAGLAGGRSATGELFF. Here the CDR3 DNA reads TGCGCCAGCAGCCGCGCGGGACTAGCGGGGGGGCGGAGTGCAACCGGGGAGCTGTTTTTT.

V usage is TRBV6-1 and J usage is TRBJ2-2; TRBD1 might be the D (6 bases). The CDR3 runs to 15 residues. The V gene lost 7 bases and the J gene lost 5 bases, with 17 bases spanning the gap. Per germline, CDR1 MNHNS and CDR2 SASEGT. CDR3 sequence: CASKWDTLSTGELFF. The CDR3 DNA follows: TGTGCCAGCAAGTGGGACACCCTATCGACCGGGGAGCTGTTTTTT.

The sample holds one count of this clone. The chain recombines TRBV30 with TRBJ1-2, with 12 bases identical to TRBD1. CDR3 length: 13 amino acids. Trimming cost V 4 bases and J 8 bases; bases outside gene matches: 5. Germline V lookup: CDR1 GTSNPN, CDR2 SVGIG (reference sequence). DNA of the CDR3: TGTGCCTGGATCGGGACAGGGGGCGGGGGCTACACCTTC. Its translation is CAWIGTGGGGYTF.

The chain is built from TRBV5-5 and TRBJ1-2; perhaps TRBD1 as D (6 bases). The CDR3 is made up of 14 amino acids. In germline, CDR1 is SGHKS, CDR2 YYEKEE (reference sequence). V was clipped by 2 bases and J by 4 bases, with 12 bases between them. The CDR3 protein is CASSFGVGAYGYTF. As DNA, the CDR3 is TGTGCCAGCAGCTTTGGGGTGGGGGCCTATGGCTACACCTTC.

The chain has TRBV6-5 and TRBJ2-5, with 7 bases lining up with TRBD1. The V and J ends lost 5 bases and 2 bases, in that order; junction bases with no gene match: 8. Germline V gene lookup returns CDR1 MNHEY and CDR2 SVGAGI. The CDR3 length is 15 residues. The CDR3 is CASSRFRDRQETQYF. The CDR3 coding sequence is TGTGCCAGCAGTCGTTTCCGGGACAGACAAGAGACCCAGTACTTC.

The chain uses TRBV30 and TRBJ2-2; possible D gene TRBD1, 6 bases. The CDR3 length is 13 residues. V dropped 2 bases and J dropped 6 bases, with 10 bases sitting between them. In germline, CDR1 is GTSNPN, CDR2 SVGIG (reference sequence). CDR3 protein: CAWSSTGPGELFF. Here the CDR3 DNA reads TGTGCCTGGAGTTCTACAGGGCCCGGGGAGCTGTTTTTT.

The chain is built from TRBV11-3 and TRBJ1-1; maybe TRBD1 (6 bases). V lost 5 bases and J 6 bases, leaving 13 bases between the germline ends. Germline-derived CDR1 and CDR2 are SGHNT and YENEEA. This CDR3 has 13 residues. For the CDR3, the DNA is TGTGCCAGCAGCACCAACAGGGTTGCTGAAGCTTTCTTT. It codes for CASSTNRVAEAFF.